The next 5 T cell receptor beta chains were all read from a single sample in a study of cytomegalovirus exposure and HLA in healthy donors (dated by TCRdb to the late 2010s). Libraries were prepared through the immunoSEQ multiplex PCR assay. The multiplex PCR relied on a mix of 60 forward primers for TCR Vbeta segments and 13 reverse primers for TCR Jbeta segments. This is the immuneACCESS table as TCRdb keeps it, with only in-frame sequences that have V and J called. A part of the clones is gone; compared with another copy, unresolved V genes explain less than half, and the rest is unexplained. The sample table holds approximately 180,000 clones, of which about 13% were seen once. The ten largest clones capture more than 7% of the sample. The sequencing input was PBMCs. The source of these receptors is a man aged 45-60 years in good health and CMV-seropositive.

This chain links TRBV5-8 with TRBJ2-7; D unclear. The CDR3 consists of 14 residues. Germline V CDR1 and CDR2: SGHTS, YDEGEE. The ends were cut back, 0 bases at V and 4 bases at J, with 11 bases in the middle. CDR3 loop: CASSLVGRMYEQYV. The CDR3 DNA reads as TGTGCCAGCAGCTTGGTAGGCAGGATGTACGAGCAGTACGTC.

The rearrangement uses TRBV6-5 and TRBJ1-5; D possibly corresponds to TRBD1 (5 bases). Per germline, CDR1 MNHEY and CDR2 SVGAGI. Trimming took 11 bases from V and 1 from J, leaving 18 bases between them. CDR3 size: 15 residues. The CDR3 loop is CAAGQGGVSNQPQHF. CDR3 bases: TGTGCCGCCGGGCAGGGAGGGGTGAGCAATCAGCCCCAGCATTTT.

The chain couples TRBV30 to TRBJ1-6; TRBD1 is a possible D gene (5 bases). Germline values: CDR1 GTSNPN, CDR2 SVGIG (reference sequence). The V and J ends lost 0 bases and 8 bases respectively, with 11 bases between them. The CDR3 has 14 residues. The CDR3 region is CAWSVREGYSPLHF. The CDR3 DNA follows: TGTGCCTGGAGTGTACGGGAGGGGTATTCACCCCTCCACTTT.

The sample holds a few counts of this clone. CDR3 loop: CASSLTGPGELFF. The CDR3 coding sequence is TGTGCCAGCAGCCTTACAGGGCCCGGGGAGCTGTTTTTT. The chain recombines TRBV28 with TRBJ2-2, with TRBD1 as a possible D gene (6 bases). Germline V lookup: CDR1 MDHEN, CDR2 SYDVKM. The CDR3 spans 13 residues. Deletions cut 6 bases from V and 6 bases from J, with 11 bases between.

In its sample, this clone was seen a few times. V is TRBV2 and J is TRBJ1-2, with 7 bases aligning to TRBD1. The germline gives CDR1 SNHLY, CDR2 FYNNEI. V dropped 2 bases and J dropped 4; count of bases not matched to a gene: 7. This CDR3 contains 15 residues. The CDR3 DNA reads TGTGCCAGCAGTGAAATAGGGACAGTCCGCTATGGCTACACCTTC. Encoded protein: CASSEIGTVRYGYTF.